The clone carrying this TCR beta chain was observed a handful of times. Its target is unknown. The CDR3 covers 14 residues. Trimming took off 5 bases at V and 4 bases at J, with 14 bases between the two ends. Looked up from germline, CDR1 is LNHDA and CDR2 is SQIVND (reference sequence). The data derive from a study of T cells after yellow fever vaccination. Study results and caveats: Abundant clonotypes from the bulk population could contaminate FACS-sorted repertoires. Across the CD4 and CD8 compartments, a small share of clonotypes was present in both. Post-booster samples contained most primary-vaccination clones (about 96% CD4, almost 90% CD8).

TCRdb itself ran the 5' RACE reads through MiXCR, one entry per CDR3 protein. The table lists roughly 250,000 distinct CDR3 sequences, roughly 13% of them singletons, with less than 0.55% in the top ten. Sequenced here: CD4+ T cells sorted from PBMCs, sampled 45 days after the yellow fever booster vaccination. The sequence derives from a man aged 30 to 39 who received the YFV17D yellow fever vaccine. The V gene is TRBV19, the J gene TRBJ2-5; D may be TRBD1 or TRBD2 (5 bases each). The CDR3 nucleotides read TGTGCCAGTAGTCTCGGGACGAGTCCAGAGACCCAGTACTTC. As protein: CASSLGTSPETQYF.